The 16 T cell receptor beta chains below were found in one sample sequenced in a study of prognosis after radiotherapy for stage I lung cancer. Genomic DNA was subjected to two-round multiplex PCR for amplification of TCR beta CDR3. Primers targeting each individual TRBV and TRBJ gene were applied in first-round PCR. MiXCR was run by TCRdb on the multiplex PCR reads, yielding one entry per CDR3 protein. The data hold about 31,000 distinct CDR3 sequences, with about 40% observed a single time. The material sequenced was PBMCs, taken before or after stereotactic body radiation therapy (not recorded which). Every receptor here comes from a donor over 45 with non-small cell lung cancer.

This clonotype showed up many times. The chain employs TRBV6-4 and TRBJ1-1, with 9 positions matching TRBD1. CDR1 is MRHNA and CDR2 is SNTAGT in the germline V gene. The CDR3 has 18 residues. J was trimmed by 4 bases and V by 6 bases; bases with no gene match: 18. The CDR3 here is CASRIEKQGAPGGTEAFF. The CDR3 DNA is TGTGCCAGCAGGATCGAAAAACAGGGGGCGCCCGGTGGCACTGAAGCTTTCTTT.

The CDR3 DNA follows: TGTGCCAGCAGTCAAAGGGCCATCTATGGCTACACCTTC. It encodes CASSQRAIYGYTF. The gene calls are TRBV28 and TRBJ1-2; D remains ambiguous. The CDR3 loop spans 13 amino acids. Trimming took 5 bases from V and 4 from J, leaving 11 bases between them. Germline assignment: CDR1 MDHEN and CDR2 SYDVKM.

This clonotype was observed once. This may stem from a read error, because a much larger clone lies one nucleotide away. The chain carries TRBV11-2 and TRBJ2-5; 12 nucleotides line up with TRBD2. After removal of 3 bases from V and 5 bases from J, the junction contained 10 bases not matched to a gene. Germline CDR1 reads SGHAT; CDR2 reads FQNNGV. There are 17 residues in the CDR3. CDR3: CASSFTVTSGGGETQYF. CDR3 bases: TGTGCCAGCAGCTTTACCGTGACTAGCGGGGGTGGCGAGACCCAGTACTTC.

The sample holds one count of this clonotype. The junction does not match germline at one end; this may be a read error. CDR3 residues: CASSLSSGGSGYGQHF. CDR3 nucleotide sequence: TGTGCCAGCAGCTTGTCCAGCGGGGGGTCCGGGTACGGGCAGCACTTC. The chain is built from TRBV5-6 and TRBJ2-7; 9 bases align to TRBD2. The germline V gene encodes CDR1 SGHDT and CDR2 YYEEEE. The CDR3 loop spans 16 amino acids.

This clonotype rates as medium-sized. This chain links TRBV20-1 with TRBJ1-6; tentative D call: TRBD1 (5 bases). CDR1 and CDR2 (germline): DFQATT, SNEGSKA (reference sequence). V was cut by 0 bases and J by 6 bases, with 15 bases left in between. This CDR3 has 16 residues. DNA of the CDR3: TGCAGTGCTAGAGACAACTATGGGGCGGTTAATTCACCCCTCCACTTT. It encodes CSARDNYGAVNSPLHF.

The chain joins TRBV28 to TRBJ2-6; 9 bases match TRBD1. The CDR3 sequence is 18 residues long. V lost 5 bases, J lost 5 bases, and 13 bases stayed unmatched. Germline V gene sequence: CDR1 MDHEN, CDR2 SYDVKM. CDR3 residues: CASSRGQGAGAWANVLTF. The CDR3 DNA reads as TGTGCCAGCAGTCGGGGACAGGGTGCCGGGGCTTGGGCCAACGTCCTGACTTTC.

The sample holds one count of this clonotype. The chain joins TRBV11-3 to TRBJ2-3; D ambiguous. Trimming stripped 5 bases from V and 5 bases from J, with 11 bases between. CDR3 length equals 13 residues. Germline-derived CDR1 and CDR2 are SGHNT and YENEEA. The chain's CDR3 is CASSPTMKDTQYF. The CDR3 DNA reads TGTGCCAGCAGCCCCACCATGAAAGATACGCAGTATTTT. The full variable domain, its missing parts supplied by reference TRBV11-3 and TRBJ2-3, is EAGVVQSPRYKIIEKKQPVAFWCNPISGHNTLYWYLQNLGQGPELLIRYENEEAVDDSQLPKDRFSAERLKGVDSTLKIQPAELGDSAVYLCASSPTMKDTQYFGPGTRLTVL.

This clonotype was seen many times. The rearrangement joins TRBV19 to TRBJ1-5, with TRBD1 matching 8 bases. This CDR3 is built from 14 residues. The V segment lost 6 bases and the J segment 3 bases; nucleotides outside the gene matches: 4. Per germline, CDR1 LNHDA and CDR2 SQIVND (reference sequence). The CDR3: CASRRTGLNQPQHF. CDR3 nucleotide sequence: TGTGCCAGTAGACGGACAGGGCTCAATCAGCCCCAGCATTTT.

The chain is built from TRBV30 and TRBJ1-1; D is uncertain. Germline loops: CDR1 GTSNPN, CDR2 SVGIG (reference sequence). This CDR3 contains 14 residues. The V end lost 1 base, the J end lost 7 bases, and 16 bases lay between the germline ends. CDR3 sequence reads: CAWSAPPTIDEAFF. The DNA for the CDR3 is TGTGCCTGGAGTGCCCCTCCGACTATTGATGAAGCTTTCTTT.

The CDR3 here is CASIPLTGWADTQYF. CDR3 in DNA: TGTGCCAGCATCCCCTTGACCGGATGGGCAGATACGCAGTATTTT. The chain joins TRBV12-3 or TRBV12-4 to TRBJ2-3, with unresolved D. CDR3 length: 15 amino acids. V lost 7 bases to trimming and J lost 4 bases, with 18 bases between them.

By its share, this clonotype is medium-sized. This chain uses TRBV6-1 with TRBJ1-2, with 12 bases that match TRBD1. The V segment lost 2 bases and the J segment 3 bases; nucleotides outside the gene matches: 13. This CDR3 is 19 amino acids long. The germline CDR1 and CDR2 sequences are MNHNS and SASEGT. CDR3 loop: CASSERRPGQGAMDYGYTF. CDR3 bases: TGTGCCAGCAGTGAAAGACGACCGGGACAGGGGGCGATGGACTATGGCTACACCTTC.

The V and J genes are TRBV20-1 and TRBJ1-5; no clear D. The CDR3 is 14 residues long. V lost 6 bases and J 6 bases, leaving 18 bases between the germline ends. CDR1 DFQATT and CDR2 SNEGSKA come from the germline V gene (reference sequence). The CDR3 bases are TGCAGTGCCTTTACGGGCTTCCGTTGTCAGCCCCAGCATTTT. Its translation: CSAFTGFRCQPQHF.

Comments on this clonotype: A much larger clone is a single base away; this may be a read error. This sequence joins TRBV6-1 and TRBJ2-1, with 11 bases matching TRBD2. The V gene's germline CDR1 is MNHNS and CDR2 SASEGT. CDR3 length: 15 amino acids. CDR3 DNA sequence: TGTGCCAGCAGTGATCTAGCGGGAGGTTTCGGTGAGCAGTTATTC. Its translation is CASSDLAGGFGEQLF.

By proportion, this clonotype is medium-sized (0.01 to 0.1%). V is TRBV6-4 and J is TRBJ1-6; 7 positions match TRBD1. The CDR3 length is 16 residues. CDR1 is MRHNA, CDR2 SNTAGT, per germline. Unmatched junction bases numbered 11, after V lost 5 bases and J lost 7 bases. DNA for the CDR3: TGTGCCAGCAGTCGGGACAGCAAGGGGCTAAATTCACCCCTCCACTTT. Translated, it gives CASSRDSKGLNSPLHF.

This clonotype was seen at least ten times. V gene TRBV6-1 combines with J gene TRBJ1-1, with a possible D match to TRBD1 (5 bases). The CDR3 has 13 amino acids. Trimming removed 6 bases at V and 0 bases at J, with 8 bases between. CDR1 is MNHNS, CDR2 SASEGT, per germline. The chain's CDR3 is CASSPGLNTEAFF. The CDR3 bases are TGTGCCAGCAGCCCAGGGTTGAACACTGAAGCTTTCTTT.

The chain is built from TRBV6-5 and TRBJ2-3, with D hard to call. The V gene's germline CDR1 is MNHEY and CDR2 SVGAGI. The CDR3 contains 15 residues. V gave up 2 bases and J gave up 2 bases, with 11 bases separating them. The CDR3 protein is CASSYQQPTTDTQYF. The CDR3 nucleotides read TGTGCCAGCAGTTACCAACAGCCTACCACAGATACGCAGTATTTT.